This passage covers 5 T cell receptor beta chains from one sample sequenced in a study of Tregs in tolerant kidney transplant recipients. Some clones are missing from TCRdb's copy, which holds only in-frame ones; the method was immunoSEQ multiplex PCR. The sample lists 68,000 or so clones, over 80% occurring once. Sequencing used CD4+ T cells from blood. These receptors were taken from a human donor in good health.

The CDR3, as DNA: TGTGCCAGCAGTTTAAGCCCGGGATTAGCTACAGATACGCAGTATTTT. Translated: CASSLSPGLATDTQYF. This chain connects TRBV27 to TRBJ2-3; a possible D gene is TRBD2 (5 bases). CDR3 length equals 16 residues. V was clipped by 2 bases and J by 3 bases, with 15 bases between them. Germline assignment: CDR1 MNHEY and CDR2 SMNVEV (reference sequence).

This clone was seen a handful of times. V and J are TRBV9 and TRBJ1-2; D ambiguous. Germline CDR1 is SGDLS and CDR2 is YYNGEE. V was shortened by 0 bases and J by 2 bases, with 11 bases between the two germline ends. This CDR3 has 15 amino acids. This CDR3 reads CASSVAQTLNYGYTF. The CDR3 region has the DNA TGTGCCAGCAGCGTAGCGCAGACCCTCAACTATGGCTACACCTTC. The full variable domain, rest sourced from reference TRBV9 and TRBJ1-2, is DSGVTQTPKHLITATGQRVTLRCSPRSGDLSVYWYQQSLDQGLQFLIQYYNGEERAKGNILERFSAQQFPDLHSELNLSSLELGDSALYFCASSVAQTLNYGYTFGSGTRLTVV.

This chain connects TRBV2 to TRBJ2-1; 7 positions agree with TRBD1. There are 13 residues in the CDR3. The V gene's germline CDR1 is SNHLY and CDR2 FYNNEI. J lost 6 bases, V lost 5 bases, and 4 bases had no gene match. CDR3 sequence: CASSNRGFNEQFF. DNA of the CDR3: TGTGCCAGCAGTAACAGGGGATTCAATGAGCAGTTCTTC.

The V call is TRBV5-8, the J call TRBJ2-4, with a weak D call TRBD1 (7 bases). Trimming removed 6 bases at V and 4 bases at J, with 20 bases between. CDR1 and CDR2 from the germline V gene are SGHTS and YDEGEE. This CDR3 comprises 16 residues. CDR3 sequence (DNA): TGTGCCAGCACCAGGGGGGCGAGCCGAGGAAAAAACATTCAGTACTTC. Translating it yields CASTRGASRGKNIQYF.

The chain combines TRBV7-2 with TRBJ1-2; 7 bases align to TRBD1. Trimming removed 5 bases from V and 7 bases from J; junction bases left unmatched: 10. The CDR3 contains 14 residues. Germline CDR1 SGHTA, CDR2 FQGNSA. Written as DNA, the CDR3 is TGTGCCAGCAGCCCCCAGGGGGTAGGGTTTGGCTACACCTTC. It encodes CASSPQGVGFGYTF. Using reference TRBV7-2 and TRBJ1-2 for the parts outside the CDR3, the full variable domain is GAGVSQSPSNKVTEKGKDVELRCDPISGHTALYWYRQSLGQGLEFLIYFQGNSAPDKSGLPSDRFSAERTGGSVSTLTIQRTQQEDSAVYLCASSPQGVGFGYTFGSGTRLTVV.